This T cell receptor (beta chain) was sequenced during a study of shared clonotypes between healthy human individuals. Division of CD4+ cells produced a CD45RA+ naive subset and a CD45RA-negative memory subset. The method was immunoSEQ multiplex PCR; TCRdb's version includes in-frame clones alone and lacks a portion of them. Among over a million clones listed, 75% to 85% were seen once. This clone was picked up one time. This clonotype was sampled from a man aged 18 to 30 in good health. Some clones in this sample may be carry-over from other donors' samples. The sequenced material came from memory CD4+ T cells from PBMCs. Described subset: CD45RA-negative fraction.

The CDR3 coding sequence is TGTGCCAGCAGCGTTCAGATCGTGACCTACGAGCAGTACTTC. It specifies CASSVQIVTYEQYF. The V gene is TRBV11-2, the J gene TRBJ2-7; no clear D gene. The CDR3 is 14 residues long. Deletions cut 5 bases from V and 2 bases from J, with 13 bases between. The V gene's germline CDR1 is SGHAT and CDR2 FQNNGV.